A single T cell receptor (beta chain) is shown here with its context. Germline trimming cut 5 bases from V and 1 base from J; bases unmatched to any gene: 6. Germline V gives CDR1 SGHAT, CDR2 FQNNGV. The CDR3 extends over 16 amino acids. The record originates from a study of blood T cell repertoires in COVID-19. Sequenced by immunoSEQ multiplex PCR; TCRdb stores in-frame clones only, minus some. The table records around 150,000 clones, 60% to 85% of them present only once. The chain uses TRBV11-2 and TRBJ2-3; 10 bases fit TRBD2. The source of this sequence is a man aged 50-60 years with active or convalescent COVID-19. The sample taken for sequencing was peripheral blood. The CDR3 protein is CASSPTGTSGTDTQYF. The DNA for the CDR3 is TGTGCCAGCAGCCCAACCGGGACTAGCGGCACAGATACGCAGTATTTT.